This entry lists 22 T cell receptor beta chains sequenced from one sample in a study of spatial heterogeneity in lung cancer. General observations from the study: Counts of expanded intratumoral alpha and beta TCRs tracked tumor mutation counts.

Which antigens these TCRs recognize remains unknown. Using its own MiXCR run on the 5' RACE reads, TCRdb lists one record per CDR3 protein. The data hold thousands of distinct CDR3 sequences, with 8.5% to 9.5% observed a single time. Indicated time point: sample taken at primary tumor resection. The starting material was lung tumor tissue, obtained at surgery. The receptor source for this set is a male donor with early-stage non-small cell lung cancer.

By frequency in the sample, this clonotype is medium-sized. CDR3 nucleotide sequence: TGTGCCCAAGCCCGCGGGCTGAATGAAAAACTGTTTTTT. Encoded protein: CAQARGLNEKLFF. This rearrangement joins TRBV30 to TRBJ1-4; no clear D gene. The CDR3 spans 13 residues. Between the trimmed V and J ends, which lost 8 bases and 5 bases, there was a span of 15 bases. The germline V gene has CDR1 GTSNPN and CDR2 SVGIG (reference sequence).

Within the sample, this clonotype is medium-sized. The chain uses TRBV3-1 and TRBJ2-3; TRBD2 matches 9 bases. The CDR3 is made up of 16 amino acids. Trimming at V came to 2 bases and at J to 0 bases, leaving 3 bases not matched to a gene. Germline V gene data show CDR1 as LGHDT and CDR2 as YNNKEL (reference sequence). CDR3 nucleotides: TGTGCCAGCAGCCAAAGAAGCGGGGGGAGCACAGATACGCAGTATTTT. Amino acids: CASSQRSGGSTDTQYF.

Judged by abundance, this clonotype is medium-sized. The CDR3 sequence: CSARSLAGGQETQYF. CDR3 coding DNA: TGCAGTGCTAGATCCCTAGCGGGGGGACAAGAGACCCAGTACTTC. V and J are TRBV20-1 and TRBJ2-5; 11 bases map to TRBD2. The CDR3 consists of 15 residues. J was trimmed by 2 bases and V by 2 bases; bases with no gene match: 4. Germline assignment: CDR1 DFQATT and CDR2 SNEGSKA (reference sequence).

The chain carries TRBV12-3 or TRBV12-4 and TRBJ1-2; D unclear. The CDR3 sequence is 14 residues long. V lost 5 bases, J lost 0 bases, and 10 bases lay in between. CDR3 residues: CASSLTGANYGYTF. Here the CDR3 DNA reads TGTGCCAGCAGTCTGACGGGAGCTAACTATGGCTACACCTTC.

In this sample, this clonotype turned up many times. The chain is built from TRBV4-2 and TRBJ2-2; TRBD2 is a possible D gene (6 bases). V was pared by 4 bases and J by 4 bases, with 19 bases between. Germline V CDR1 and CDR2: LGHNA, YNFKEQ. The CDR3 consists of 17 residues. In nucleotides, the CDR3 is TGTGCCAGCAGCCTGGGAGGAGGGCGCGGAAGCACCGGGGAGCTGTTTTTT. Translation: CASSLGGGRGSTGELFF.

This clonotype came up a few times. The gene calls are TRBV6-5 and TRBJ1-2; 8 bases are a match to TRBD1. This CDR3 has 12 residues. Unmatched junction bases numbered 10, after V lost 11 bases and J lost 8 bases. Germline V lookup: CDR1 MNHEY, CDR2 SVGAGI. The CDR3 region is CASRDRKGGYTF. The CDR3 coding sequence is TGTGCCTCCCGGGACAGGAAGGGCGGCTACACCTTC.

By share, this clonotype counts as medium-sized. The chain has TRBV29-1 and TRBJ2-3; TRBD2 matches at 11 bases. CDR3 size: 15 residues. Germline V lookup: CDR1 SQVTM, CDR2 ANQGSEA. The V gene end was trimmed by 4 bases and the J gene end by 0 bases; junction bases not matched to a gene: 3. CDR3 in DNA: TGCAGCGTTGTTCGACTAGCGGGAAGCACAGATACGCAGTATTTT. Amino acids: CSVVRLAGSTDTQYF.

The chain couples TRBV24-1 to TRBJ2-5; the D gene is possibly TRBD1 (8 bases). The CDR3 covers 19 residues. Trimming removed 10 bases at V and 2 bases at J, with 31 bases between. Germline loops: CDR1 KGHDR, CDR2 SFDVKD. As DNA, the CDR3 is TGTGCCACGTCGTATTACAGGGGGGATAGCGGGCGATTACAAGAGACCCAGTACTTC. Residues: CATSYYRGDSGRLQETQYF.

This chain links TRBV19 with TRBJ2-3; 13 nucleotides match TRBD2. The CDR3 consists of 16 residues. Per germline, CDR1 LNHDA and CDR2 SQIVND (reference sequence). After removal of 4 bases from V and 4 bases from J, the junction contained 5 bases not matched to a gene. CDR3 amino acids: CASSTSGTSGADTQYF. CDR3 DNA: TGTGCCAGTAGTACCTCCGGGACTAGCGGGGCAGATACGCAGTATTTT. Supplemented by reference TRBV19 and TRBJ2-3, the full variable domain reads DGGITQSPKYLFRKEGQNVTLSCEQNLNHDAMYWYRQDPGQGLRLIYYSQIVNDFQKGDIAEGYSVSREKKESFPLTVTSAQKNPTAFYLCASSTSGTSGADTQYFGPGTRLTVL.

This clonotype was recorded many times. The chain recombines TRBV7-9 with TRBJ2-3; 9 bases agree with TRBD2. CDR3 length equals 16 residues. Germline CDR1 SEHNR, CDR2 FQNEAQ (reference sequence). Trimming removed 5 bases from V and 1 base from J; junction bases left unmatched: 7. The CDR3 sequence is CASSPLAGVGTDTQYF. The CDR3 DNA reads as TGTGCCAGCAGCCCATTAGCGGGAGTGGGCACAGATACGCAGTATTTT. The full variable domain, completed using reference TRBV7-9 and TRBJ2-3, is DTGVSQNPRHKITKRGQNVTFRCDPISEHNRLYWYRQTLGQGPEFLTYFQNEAQLEKSRLLSDRFSAERPKGSFSTLEIQRTEQGDSAMYLCASSPLAGVGTDTQYFGPGTRLTVL.

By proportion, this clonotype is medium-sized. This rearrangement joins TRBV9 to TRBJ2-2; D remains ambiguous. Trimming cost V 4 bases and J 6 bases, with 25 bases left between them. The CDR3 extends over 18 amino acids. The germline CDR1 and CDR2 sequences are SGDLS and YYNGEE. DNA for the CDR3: TGTGCCAGCAGCTCCTTCGAGGCCCCCCCGAATTGGGCCGGGGAGCTGTTTTTT. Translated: CASSSFEAPPNWAGELFF. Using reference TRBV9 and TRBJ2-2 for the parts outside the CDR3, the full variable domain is DSGVTQTPKHLITATGQRVTLRCSPRSGDLSVYWYQQSLDQGLQFLIQYYNGEERAKGNILERFSAQQFPDLHSELNLSSLELGDSALYFCASSSFEAPPNWAGELFFGEGSRLTVL.

Here the CDR3 reads CASTPGGGTGARGMQYF. The CDR3 coding sequence is TGTGCCAGCACCCCGGGCGGCGGGACTGGTGCACGTGGTATGCAGTATTTT. The rearrangement uses TRBV12-3 or TRBV12-4 and TRBJ2-3; D may be TRBD2 (6 bases). V was shortened by 7 bases and J by 11 bases, with 31 bases between the two germline ends. CDR3 size: 17 residues.

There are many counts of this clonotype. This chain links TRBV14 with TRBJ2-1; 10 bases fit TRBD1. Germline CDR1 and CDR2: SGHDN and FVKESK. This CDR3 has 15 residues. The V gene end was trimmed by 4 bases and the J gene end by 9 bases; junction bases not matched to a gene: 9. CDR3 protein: CASSPTGTGAVEQFF. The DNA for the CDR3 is TGTGCCAGCAGCCCTACCGGGACAGGGGCGGTTGAGCAGTTCTTC.

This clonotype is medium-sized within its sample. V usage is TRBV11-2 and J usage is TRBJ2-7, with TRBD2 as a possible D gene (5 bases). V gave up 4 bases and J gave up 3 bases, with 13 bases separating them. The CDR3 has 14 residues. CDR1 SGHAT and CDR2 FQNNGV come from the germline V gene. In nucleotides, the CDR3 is TGTGCCAGCAGCTCACTAGGATCGGGCTACGAGCAGTACTTC. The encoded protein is CASSSLGSGYEQYF.

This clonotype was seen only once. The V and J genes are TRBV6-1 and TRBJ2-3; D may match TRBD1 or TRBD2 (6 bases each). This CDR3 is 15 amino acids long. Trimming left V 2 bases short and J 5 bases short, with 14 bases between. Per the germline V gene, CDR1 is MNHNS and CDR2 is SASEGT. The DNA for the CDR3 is TGTGCCAGCAGTGAACGCCCGGCGGGACAAGATACGCAGTATTTT. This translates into CASSERPAGQDTQYF.

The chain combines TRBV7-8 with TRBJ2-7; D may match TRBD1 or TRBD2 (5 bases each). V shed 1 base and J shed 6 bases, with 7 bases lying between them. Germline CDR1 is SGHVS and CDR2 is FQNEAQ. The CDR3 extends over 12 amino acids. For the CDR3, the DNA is TGTGCCAGCAGCTTAGACGGGGCCGAGCAGTACTTC. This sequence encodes CASSLDGAEQYF.

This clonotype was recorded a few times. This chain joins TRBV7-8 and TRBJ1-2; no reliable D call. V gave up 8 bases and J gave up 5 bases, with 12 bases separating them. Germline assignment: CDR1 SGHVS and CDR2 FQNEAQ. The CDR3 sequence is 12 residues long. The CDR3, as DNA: TGTGCCAGCGGTGGGCCCTTTTATGGCTACACCTTC. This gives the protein CASGGPFYGYTF.

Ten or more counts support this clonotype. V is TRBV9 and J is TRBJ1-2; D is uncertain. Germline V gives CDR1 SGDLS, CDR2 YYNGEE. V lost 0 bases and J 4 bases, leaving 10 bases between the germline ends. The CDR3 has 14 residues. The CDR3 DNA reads TGTGCCAGCAGCGTAGATCCCGCAAGCTATGGCTACACCTTC. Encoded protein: CASSVDPASYGYTF. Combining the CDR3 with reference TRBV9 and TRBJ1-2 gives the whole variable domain DSGVTQTPKHLITATGQRVTLRCSPRSGDLSVYWYQQSLDQGLQFLIQYYNGEERAKGNILERFSAQQFPDLHSELNLSSLELGDSALYFCASSVDPASYGYTFGSGTRLTVV.

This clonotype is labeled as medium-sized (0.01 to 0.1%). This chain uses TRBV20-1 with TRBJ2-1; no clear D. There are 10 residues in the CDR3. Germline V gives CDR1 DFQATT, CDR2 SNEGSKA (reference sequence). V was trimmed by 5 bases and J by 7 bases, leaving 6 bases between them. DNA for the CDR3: TGCAGTGCTTATTTGAATGAGCAGTTCTTC. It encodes CSAYLNEQFF.

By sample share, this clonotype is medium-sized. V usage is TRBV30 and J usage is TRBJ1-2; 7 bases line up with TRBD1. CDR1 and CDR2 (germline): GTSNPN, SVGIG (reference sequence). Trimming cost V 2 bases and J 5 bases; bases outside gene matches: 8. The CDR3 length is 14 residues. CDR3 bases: TGTGCCTGGAGTCTACACGGGACAGCGTATGGCTACACCTTC. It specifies CAWSLHGTAYGYTF.

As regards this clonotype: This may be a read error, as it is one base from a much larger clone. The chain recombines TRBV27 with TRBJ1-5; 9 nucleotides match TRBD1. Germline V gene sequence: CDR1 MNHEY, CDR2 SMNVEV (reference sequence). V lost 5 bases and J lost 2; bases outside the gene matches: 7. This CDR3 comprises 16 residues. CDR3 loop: CASSPRDRVGNQPQHF. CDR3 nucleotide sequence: TGTGCCAGCAGTCCCCGGGACAGGGTGGGCAATCAGCCCCAGCATTTT.

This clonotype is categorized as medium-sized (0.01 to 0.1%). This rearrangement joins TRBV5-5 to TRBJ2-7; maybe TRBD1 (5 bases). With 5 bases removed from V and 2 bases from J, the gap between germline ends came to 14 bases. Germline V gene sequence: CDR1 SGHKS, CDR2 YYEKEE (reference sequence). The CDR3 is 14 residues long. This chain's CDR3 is CASSRGPITYEQYF. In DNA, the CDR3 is TGTGCCAGCAGTAGGGGCCCCATTACCTACGAGCAGTACTTC.